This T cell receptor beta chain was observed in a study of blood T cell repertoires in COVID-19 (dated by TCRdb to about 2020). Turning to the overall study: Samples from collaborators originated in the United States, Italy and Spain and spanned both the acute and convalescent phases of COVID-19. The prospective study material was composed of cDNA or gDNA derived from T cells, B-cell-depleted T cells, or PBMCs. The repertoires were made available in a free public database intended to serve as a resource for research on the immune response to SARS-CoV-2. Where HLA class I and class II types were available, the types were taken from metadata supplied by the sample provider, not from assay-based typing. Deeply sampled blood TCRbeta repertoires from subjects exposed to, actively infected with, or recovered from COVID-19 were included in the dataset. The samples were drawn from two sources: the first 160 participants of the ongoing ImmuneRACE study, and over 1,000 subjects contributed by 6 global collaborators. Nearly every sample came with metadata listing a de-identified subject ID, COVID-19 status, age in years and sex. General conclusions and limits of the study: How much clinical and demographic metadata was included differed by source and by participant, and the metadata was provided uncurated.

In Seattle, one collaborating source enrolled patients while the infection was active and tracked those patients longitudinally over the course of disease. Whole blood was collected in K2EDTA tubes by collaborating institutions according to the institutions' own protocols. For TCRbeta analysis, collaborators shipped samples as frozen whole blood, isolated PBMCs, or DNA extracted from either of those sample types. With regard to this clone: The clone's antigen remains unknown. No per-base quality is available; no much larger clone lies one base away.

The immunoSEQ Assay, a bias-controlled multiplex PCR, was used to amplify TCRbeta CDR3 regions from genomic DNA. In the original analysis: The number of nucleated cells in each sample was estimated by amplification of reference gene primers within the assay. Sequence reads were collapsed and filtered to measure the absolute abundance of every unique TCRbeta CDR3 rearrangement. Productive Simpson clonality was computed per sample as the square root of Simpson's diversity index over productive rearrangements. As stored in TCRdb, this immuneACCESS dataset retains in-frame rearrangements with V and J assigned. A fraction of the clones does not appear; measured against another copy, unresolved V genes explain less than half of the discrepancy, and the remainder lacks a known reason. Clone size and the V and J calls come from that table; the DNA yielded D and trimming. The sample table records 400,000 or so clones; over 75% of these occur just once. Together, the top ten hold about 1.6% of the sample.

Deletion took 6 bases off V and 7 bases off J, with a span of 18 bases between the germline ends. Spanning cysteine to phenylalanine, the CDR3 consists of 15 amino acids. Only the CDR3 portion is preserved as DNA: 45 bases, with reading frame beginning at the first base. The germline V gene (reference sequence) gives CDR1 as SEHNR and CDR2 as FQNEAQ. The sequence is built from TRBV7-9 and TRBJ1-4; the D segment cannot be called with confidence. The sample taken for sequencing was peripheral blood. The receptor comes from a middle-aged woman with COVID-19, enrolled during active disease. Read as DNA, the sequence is TGTGCCAGCAGACACGGTCCGCCCCGGGGTGAAAAACTGTTTTTT. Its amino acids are CASRHGPPRGEKLFF.